Here is one T cell receptor (beta chain) with its context. In its sample, this clonotype was seen many times. The target of this receptor is not known. Base qualities are missing; no much larger clone stands one base away. The CDR1 and CDR2 encoded by the germline V gene are SGDLS and YYNGEE. V and J are trimmed by 6 bases and 6 bases, and the gene matches miss 16 bases of the junction. Counted from cysteine to phenylalanine, this CDR3 has 16 amino acids. Kept here is only the CDR3 DNA, which spans 48 bases and is read in frame from base 1. The record originates from a study of molecular identifiers for immune sequencing clone quantification (dated by TCRdb to 2017 to 2018). For the study in its entirety: For a replicate experiment, RNA from around 20,000 or 100,000 naive CD8 T cells was divided into five aliquots, of which four were sequenced. CD8 T cells were used in a methods study to benchmark molecular-identifier clustering-based TCR repertoire sequencing (MIDCIRS) and TCR RNA copy counting. What the authors observed across the whole study: Highly expanded clone sizes could be underestimated because identical TCR molecules may share a barcode. Modeling gave about 3 recovered TCR RNA copies per cell versus around 10 by digital PCR, implying roughly 30% capture efficiency. Spiked-in Jurkat TCR RNA (approximately 10 copies' worth), which is not part of the donor repertoire, was contained in the naive libraries. In CMV-specific effector cells, over 99% of molecules were held by clones above 20 RNA copies, whereas under 1% of molecules were held by such clones in naive cells. A single cell's worth of spiked-in Jurkat TCR RNA was reported detectable even among some 920,000 naive CD8 T cells. When barcode sub-clustering was left out, chimeric consensus sequences inflated TCR diversity, with chimeras reaching as high as 47%.

Library preparation was by PCR. Sequencing took place on an Illumina HiSeq 4000. Bulk TCR libraries were generated as previously described, with the TCR primers listed in Table S5 used. Total RNA was purified with the Qiagen AllPrep DNA/RNA kit. Before any analysis, reads coming from multiple sequencing runs of the same library were combined into one pool. The authors processed their data as follows. Reads were retained only if their TCR constant sequence matched exactly, and those retained reads were trimmed to 150 nt and grouped according to their 12-nt molecular barcodes. Reads within each barcode group were sub-clustered using a 15% Levenshtein threshold, and quality-weighted consensus sequences were constructed for each RNA molecule. Non-functional sequences were filtered out, along with any lower-count sequence sitting one edit away from another sequence. Based on fitting two negative binomial distributions, any barcode sub-cluster with under 20% of the maximum read count was discarded. TCRdb reworked the public reads: Q25 trimming with fastp, MiXCR clone assembly, productive beta chains retained. Under each unique CDR3 protein, matching rows form one entry showing the most common genes and DNA. V and J calls and clone size were set by TCRdb, not the authors. For this sample the table gives some 65,000 distinct CDR3 sequences, of which approximately 17% were detected only once. The top ten clones comprise about 1.6% of the sample.

Libraries of naive CD8 T cells were built from around 20,000 to 990,000 sorted cells, with 10%, 30% or 50% of the purified RNA used. Naive CD8 T cells, defined as CD8+CD4-CCR7+CD45RA+, were FACS-sorted into RLT Plus buffer on a BD FACSAria II. Detection sensitivity was tested by spiking Jurkat RNA equal to roughly nine TCR copies' worth into samples containing about 19,000-1,000,000 naive CD8 T cells. Enrichment of CD8 T cells was performed with RosetteSep CD8+ T Cell Enrichment Cocktail and Ficoll-Paque, after which ACK red cell lysis was carried out. The sample consisted of naive CD8+ T cells from blood, with Jurkat cell RNA spiked in. The sample's cell subset or site, from its label and the paper: FACS-sorted CD8+CD4-CCR7+CD45RA+ naive T cells. The source is a human donor in good health. Some libraries in this study had Jurkat cell RNA spiked in. This receptor chain uses TRBV9 and TRBJ2-3; TRBD2 matches 7 bases in the middle. The nucleotide sequence reads TGTGCCAGCACCTCAGTTTCGGGAGGAGCCCGTGATACGCAGTATTTT. The translation is CASTSVSGGARDTQYF. The CDR3 plus the reference TRBV9 and TRBJ2-3 genes for the other parts give the full variable domain: DSGVTQTPKHLITATGQRVTLRCSPRSGDLSVYWYQQSLDQGLQFLIQYYNGEERAKGNILERFSAQQFPDLHSELNLSSLELGDSALYFCASTSVSGGARDTQYFGPGTRLTVL.